The TCR beta chain described here comes from a study of CD8 T cells in Susac syndrome. cDNA came from 0.5 to 1 ug RNA primed by random hexamers. MiXCR, run by TCRdb on the immunoSEQ multiplex PCR reads, gives a single entry per CDR3 protein. Altogether about 130,000 distinct CDR3 sequences are present, around 91% being singletons, with the ten largest covering under 0.25%. Both CD4+ and CD8+ T cells were negatively isolated, and TEMRA cells underwent FACS enrichment. Specimen: CD8+ T cells from PBMCs. This receptor was obtained from a human donor with multiple sclerosis.

In nucleotides, the CDR3 is TGCGCCAGCAGCCAAGGCGGCGGCCCCACCGGGGAGCTGTTTTTT. The encoded protein is CASSQGGGPTGELFF. This rearrangement joins TRBV4-1 to TRBJ2-2; no reliable D call. Trimming shortened V by 1 base and J by 4 bases, and 10 bases separated the two germline ends. CDR3 size: 15 residues. CDR1 is MGHRA, CDR2 YSYEKL, per germline.